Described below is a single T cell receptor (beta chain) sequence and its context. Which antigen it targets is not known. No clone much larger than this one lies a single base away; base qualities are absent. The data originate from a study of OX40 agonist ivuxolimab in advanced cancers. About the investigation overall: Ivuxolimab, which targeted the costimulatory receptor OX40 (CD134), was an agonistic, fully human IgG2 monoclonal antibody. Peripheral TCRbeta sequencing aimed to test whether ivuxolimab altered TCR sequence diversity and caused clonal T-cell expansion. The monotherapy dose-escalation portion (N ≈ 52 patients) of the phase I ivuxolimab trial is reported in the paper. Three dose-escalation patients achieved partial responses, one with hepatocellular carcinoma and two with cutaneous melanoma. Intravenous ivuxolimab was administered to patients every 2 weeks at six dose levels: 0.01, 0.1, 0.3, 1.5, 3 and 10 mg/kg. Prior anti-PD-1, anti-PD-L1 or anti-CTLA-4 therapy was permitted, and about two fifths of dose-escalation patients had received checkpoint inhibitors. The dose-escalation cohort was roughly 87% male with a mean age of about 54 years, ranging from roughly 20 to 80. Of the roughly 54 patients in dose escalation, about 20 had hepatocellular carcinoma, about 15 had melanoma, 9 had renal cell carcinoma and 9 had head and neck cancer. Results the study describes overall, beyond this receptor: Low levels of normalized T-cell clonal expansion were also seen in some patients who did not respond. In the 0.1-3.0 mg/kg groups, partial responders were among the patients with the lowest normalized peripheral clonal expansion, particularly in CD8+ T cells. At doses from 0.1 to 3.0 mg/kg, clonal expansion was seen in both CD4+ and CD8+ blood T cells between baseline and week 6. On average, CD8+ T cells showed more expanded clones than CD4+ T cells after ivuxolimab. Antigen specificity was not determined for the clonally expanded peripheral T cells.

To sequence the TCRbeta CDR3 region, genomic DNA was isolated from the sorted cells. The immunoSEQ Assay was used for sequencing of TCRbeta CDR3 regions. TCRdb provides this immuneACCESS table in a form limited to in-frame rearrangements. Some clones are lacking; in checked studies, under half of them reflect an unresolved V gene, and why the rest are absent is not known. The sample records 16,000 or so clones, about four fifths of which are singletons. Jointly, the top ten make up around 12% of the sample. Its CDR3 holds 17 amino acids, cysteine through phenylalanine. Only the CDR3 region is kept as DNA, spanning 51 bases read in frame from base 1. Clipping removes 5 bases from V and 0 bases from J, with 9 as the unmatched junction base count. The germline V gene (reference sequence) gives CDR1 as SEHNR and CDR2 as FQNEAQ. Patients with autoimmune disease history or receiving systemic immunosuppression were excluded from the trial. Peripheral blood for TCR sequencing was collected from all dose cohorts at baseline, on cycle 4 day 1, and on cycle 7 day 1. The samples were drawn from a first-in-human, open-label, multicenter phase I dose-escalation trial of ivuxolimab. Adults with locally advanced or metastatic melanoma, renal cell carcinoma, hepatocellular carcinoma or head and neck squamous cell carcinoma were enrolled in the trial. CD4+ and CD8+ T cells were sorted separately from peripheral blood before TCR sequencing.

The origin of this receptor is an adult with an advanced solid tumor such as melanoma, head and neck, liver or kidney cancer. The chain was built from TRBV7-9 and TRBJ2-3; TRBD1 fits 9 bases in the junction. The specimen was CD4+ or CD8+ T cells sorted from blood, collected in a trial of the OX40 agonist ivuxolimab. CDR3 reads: CASSPPGTGTSTDTQYF. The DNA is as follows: TGTGCCAGCAGCCCGCCCGGGACAGGGACCAGCACAGATACGCAGTATTTT. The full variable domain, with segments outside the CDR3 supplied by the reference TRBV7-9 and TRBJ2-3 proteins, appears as DTGVSQNPRHKITKRGQNVTFRCDPISEHNRLYWYRQTLGQGPEFLTYFQNEAQLEKSRLLSDRFSAERPKGSFSTLEIQRTEQGDSAMYLCASSPPGTGTSTDTQYFGPGTRLTVL.